This TCR beta chain is drawn from a study of blood T cell repertoires in COVID-19. Across the whole study: Acute and convalescent COVID-19 specimens originated in the United States, Italy and Spain.

Authors' analysis steps: Reference gene primer amplification in the assay estimated nucleated cell counts. Assay: immunoSEQ multiplex PCR; the TCRdb copy retains only in-frame clones and omits some. V, J and clone size reflect that table, while D and trimming were determined from the DNA. The sample yields a few hundred thousand clones, about 91% seen once. Germline V gives CDR1 SQVTM, CDR2 ANQGSEA. The CDR3 is 11 residues long. V lost 4 bases to trimming and J lost 7 bases, with 10 bases between them. V gene TRBV29-1 combines with J gene TRBJ2-5; the D gene is possibly TRBD2 (5 bases). The receptor was derived from a woman between 50 and 59 years old with COVID-19, enrolled during active disease. The sequencing input was peripheral blood. The CDR3 region is CSVGEGGTQYF. The CDR3 nucleotides read TGCAGCGTTGGTGAGGGTGGGACCCAGTACTTC.